The 25 T cell receptor beta chains given below trace back to one sample, sequenced in a study of OX40 agonist ivuxolimab in advanced cancers. Produced via immunoSEQ multiplex PCR; TCRdb's table is partial and in-frame only. This table holds 20,000 to 30,000 clones, 70% to 90% found once. Here the sequenced sample was CD4+ or CD8+ T cells sorted from blood, taken in a trial of the OX40 agonist ivuxolimab. The source of these receptors is an adult with an advanced solid tumor such as melanoma, head and neck, liver or kidney cancer.

The chain links TRBV27 to TRBJ2-2; TRBD1 is a possible D gene (5 bases). Per the germline V gene, CDR1 is MNHEY and CDR2 is SMNVEV (reference sequence). V was clipped by 3 bases and J by 1 base, with 9 bases between them. The CDR3 runs 15 residues. The CDR3 sequence: CASSFLTGNTGELFF. DNA of the CDR3: TGTGCCAGCAGTTTTTTAACAGGGAACACCGGGGAGCTGTTTTTT.

The J gene is TRBJ2-5, the V gene TRBV5-6, with 9 nucleotides matching TRBD1. Trimming took 3 bases from V and 13 from J; bases not matched to a gene: 10. The CDR3 runs to 13 residues. Germline loops: CDR1 SGHDT, CDR2 YYEEEE. The CDR3 is CASSYSTDRGVYF. The CDR3 DNA is TGTGCCAGCAGCTACTCTACCGACAGGGGGGTGTACTTC.

The CDR3 loop is CSARDVYEQYF. The CDR3 DNA is TGCAGTGCTAGAGATGTCTACGAGCAGTACTTC. The rearrangement joins TRBV20-1 to TRBJ2-7; D unclear. V lost 0 bases and J 3 bases, leaving 3 bases between the germline ends. In germline, CDR1 is DFQATT, CDR2 SNEGSKA (reference sequence). The CDR3 runs 11 residues.

This clone was counted a single time. The chain recombines TRBV6-4 with TRBJ1-2; D is unclear. The V gene lost 0 bases and the J gene lost 4 bases, with 9 bases spanning the gap. CDR1 and CDR2 (germline): MRHNA, SNTAGT. CDR3 length: 14 amino acids. Here the CDR3 reads CASSDSGGRYGYTF. The CDR3, as DNA: TGTGCCAGCAGTGACTCGGGCGGACGCTATGGCTACACCTTC.

This chain uses TRBV19 with TRBJ2-7, with 7 bases lining up with TRBD1. Germline CDR1 LNHDA, CDR2 SQIVND (reference sequence). The V and J ends lost 6 bases and 2 bases, in that order; junction bases with no gene match: 10. The CDR3 is 15 amino acids. The CDR3 region is CASRLKGAGPYEQYF. The CDR3 DNA is TGTGCCAGTAGATTAAAGGGGGCCGGACCCTACGAGCAGTACTTC. Full variable domain (remainder filled in from reference TRBV19 and TRBJ2-7): DGGITQSPKYLFRKEGQNVTLSCEQNLNHDAMYWYRQDPGQGLRLIYYSQIVNDFQKGDIAEGYSVSREKKESFPLTVTSAQKNPTAFYLCASRLKGAGPYEQYFGPGTRLTVT.

The rearrangement links TRBV9 to TRBJ2-7, with 7 bases aligning to TRBD1. The CDR3 covers 15 residues. V was clipped by 6 bases and J by 4 bases; unmatched bases: 13. Germline V gene data show CDR1 as SGDLS and CDR2 as YYNGEE. The chain's CDR3 is CASNPTGQSEYEQYF. In nucleotides, the CDR3 is TGTGCCAGCAACCCGACGGGACAGTCCGAATACGAGCAGTACTTC.

The chain combines TRBV19 with TRBJ1-5; D might be TRBD1 (6 bases). V lost 1 base and J 7 bases, leaving 14 bases between the germline ends. The CDR3 contains 15 residues. Germline V gene lookup returns CDR1 LNHDA and CDR2 SQIVND (reference sequence). The CDR3 spells CASSIGGGLGQPQHF. CDR3 nucleotide sequence: TGTGCCAGTAGTATAGGAGGGGGACTGGGGCAGCCCCAGCATTTT. The whole variable domain, filled in from reference TRBV19 and TRBJ1-5, reads DGGITQSPKYLFRKEGQNVTLSCEQNLNHDAMYWYRQDPGQGLRLIYYSQIVNDFQKGDIAEGYSVSREKKESFPLTVTSAQKNPTAFYLCASSIGGGLGQPQHFGDGTRLSIL.

This chain's CDR3 is CASSLVDTGELFF. The CDR3 coding sequence is TGTGCCAGCAGCTTAGTGGACACCGGGGAGCTGTTTTTT. The chain couples TRBV11-2 to TRBJ2-2; D gene unclear. Germline V gives CDR1 SGHAT, CDR2 FQNNGV. The CDR3 is 13 residues long. Trimming left V 1 base short and J 3 bases short, with 3 bases between. Looking up the rest from reference TRBV11-2 and TRBJ2-2 gives the full variable domain: EAGVAQSPRYKIIEKRQSVAFWCNPISGHATLYWYQQILGQGPKLLIQFQNNGVVDDSQLPKDRFSAERLKGVDSTLKIQPAKLEDSAVYLCASSLVDTGELFFGEGSRLTVL.

This chain connects TRBV19 to TRBJ2-5, with D possibly matching TRBD1 (6 bases). The V gene's germline CDR1 is LNHDA and CDR2 SQIVND (reference sequence). The V and J ends lost 1 base and 5 bases respectively, with 14 bases between them. There are 15 residues in the CDR3. CDR3 bases: TGTGCCAGTAGTATAGGGGCTAGGGGGTGGGAGACCCAGTACTTC. This gives the protein CASSIGARGWETQYF.

V is TRBV9 and J is TRBJ1-5, with no clear D. The V end was cut by 0 bases, the J end by 0 bases, with 7 bases between. This CDR3 has 15 residues. Per the germline V gene, CDR1 is SGDLS and CDR2 is YYNGEE. DNA of the CDR3: TGTGCCAGCAGCGTAGGCGGTTATAGCAATCAGCCCCAGCATTTT. Its translation: CASSVGGYSNQPQHF.

The rearrangement uses TRBV2 and TRBJ2-3; TRBD2 agrees at 7 bases. Per the germline V gene, CDR1 is SNHLY and CDR2 is FYNNEI. V shed 8 bases, J shed 0 bases, and the junction held 8 bases outside the gene matches. The CDR3 has 15 residues. CDR3 DNA: TGTGCCAGCCTGGGGCTAGCGGAAAGCACAGATACGCAGTATTTT. This encodes CASLGLAESTDTQYF.

The chain's CDR3 is CASTSGTRGQPQHF. Written as DNA, the CDR3 is TGTGCCAGTACCTCAGGGACGAGGGGTCAGCCCCAGCATTTT. V and J are TRBV19 and TRBJ1-5, with a tentative D call TRBD1 (5 bases). From germline, CDR1 is LNHDA and CDR2 SQIVND (reference sequence). The CDR3 contains 14 residues. The V gene lost 7 bases and the J gene lost 6 bases, with 16 bases spanning the gap.

The V and J genes are TRBV6-5 and TRBJ1-4; 7 nucleotides align to TRBD1. CDR1 and CDR2 from the germline V gene are MNHEY and SVGAGI. The CDR3 is 15 amino acids. After removal of 2 bases from V and 5 bases from J, the junction contained 5 bases not matched to a gene. CDR3 coding DNA: TGTGCCAGCAGTTACGGTGGGACAGCAAATGAAAAACTGTTTTTT. Encoded protein: CASSYGGTANEKLFF.

This sequence joins TRBV7-9 and TRBJ1-1, with D perhaps matching TRBD1 (5 bases). Per germline, CDR1 SEHNR and CDR2 FQNEAQ (reference sequence). V was trimmed by 1 base and J by 4 bases, leaving 10 bases between them. CDR3 length: 14 amino acids. Here the CDR3 reads CASSLVRDLTEAFF. The CDR3 coding sequence is TGTGCCAGCAGCTTAGTCAGGGACCTCACTGAAGCTTTCTTT. Based on the CDR3 plus reference TRBV7-9 and TRBJ1-1, the full variable domain is DTGVSQNPRHKITKRGQNVTFRCDPISEHNRLYWYRQTLGQGPEFLTYFQNEAQLEKSRLLSDRFSAERPKGSFSTLEIQRTEQGDSAMYLCASSLVRDLTEAFFGQGTRLTVV.

The chain uses TRBV6-5 and TRBJ2-5; no clear D. V was shortened by 1 base and J by 5 bases, with 11 bases between the two germline ends. Germline-derived CDR1 and CDR2 are MNHEY and SVGAGI. The CDR3 runs 14 residues. The DNA for the CDR3 is TGTGCCAGCAGTTACTTGGGCGGTGGGGAGACCCAGTACTTC. Protein product: CASSYLGGGETQYF.

The chain has TRBV7-8 and TRBJ1-3, with a tentative D call TRBD1 (5 bases). CDR1 and CDR2 (germline): SGHVS, FQNEAQ. CDR3 length: 14 amino acids. V was cut by 3 bases and J by 1 base, with 7 bases left in between. The CDR3: CASSFQGSGNTIYF. DNA for the CDR3: TGTGCCAGCAGCTTTCAGGGATCTGGAAACACCATATATTTT.

V gene TRBV5-4 combines with J gene TRBJ2-1, with D possibly matching TRBD2 (6 bases). V was shortened by 4 bases and J by 5 bases, with 16 bases between the two germline ends. This CDR3 comprises 15 residues. Germline CDR1 reads SGHNT; CDR2 reads YYREEE (reference sequence). CDR3 sequence reads: CASSRHPGVNNEQFF. For the CDR3, the DNA is TGTGCCAGCAGCAGACACCCGGGAGTAAACAATGAGCAGTTCTTC.

This clone has more than one count but fewer than ten. This chain joins TRBV4-2 and TRBJ2-5; 8 bases map to TRBD2. Germline values: CDR1 LGHNA, CDR2 YNFKEQ. This CDR3 region has 16 residues. The trim removed 6 bases at V and 3 bases at J, leaving 12 bases unmatched. The CDR3 sequence is CASRYTQSGGEETQYF. The DNA for the CDR3 is TGTGCCAGCAGGTATACCCAGTCGGGGGGGGAAGAGACCCAGTACTTC.

V and J are TRBV4-1 and TRBJ2-3; 8 bases fit TRBD1. Germline values: CDR1 MGHRA, CDR2 YSYEKL. V was clipped by 0 bases and J by 4 bases; unmatched bases: 9. This CDR3 region has 17 residues. Written as DNA, the CDR3 is TGCGCCAGCAGCCAAGATGGCAGGGGGCGCATTTCAGATACGCAGTATTTT. It yields the protein CASSQDGRGRISDTQYF.

This chain uses TRBV18 with TRBJ1-5; TRBD1 matches at 7 bases. Per the germline V gene, CDR1 is KGHSH and CDR2 is LQKENI. This CDR3 is built from 15 residues. V lost 3 bases and J lost 3; bases outside the gene matches: 5. The CDR3 protein is CASSPGRGDNQPQHF. CDR3 DNA: TGTGCCAGCTCACCGGGCAGGGGGGACAATCAGCCCCAGCATTTT.

The chain joins TRBV4-1 to TRBJ2-1; 12 bases agree with TRBD2. Germline CDR1 is MGHRA and CDR2 is YSYEKL. CDR3 length equals 17 residues. The V gene end was trimmed by 0 bases and the J gene end by 2 bases; junction bases not matched to a gene: 2. CDR3 loop: CASSQDRTSGAYNEQFF. In DNA form, the CDR3 reads TGCGCCAGCAGCCAAGATAGGACTAGCGGGGCCTACAATGAGCAGTTCTTC.

This clone was seen just once. V and J are TRBV4-2 and TRBJ1-1, with a possible D match to TRBD1 (5 bases). The ends were cut back, 0 bases at V and 8 bases at J, with 13 bases in the middle. CDR1 is LGHNA, CDR2 YNFKEQ, per germline. The CDR3 covers 14 residues. CDR3 amino acids: CASSQDWAGGEAFF. CDR3 coding DNA: TGTGCCAGCAGCCAAGATTGGGCGGGGGGAGAAGCTTTCTTT.

The CDR3 DNA reads TGTGCCAGTAGTATTGTGGTGACTCCATCGGACACAGATACGCAGTATTTT. It yields the protein CASSIVVTPSDTDTQYF. The V and J genes are TRBV19 and TRBJ2-3, with D unclear. This CDR3 has 17 amino acids. CDR1 and CDR2 (germline): LNHDA, SQIVND (reference sequence). The V end was cut by 3 bases, the J end by 2 bases, with 18 bases between. The full variable domain, completed using reference TRBV19 and TRBJ2-3, is DGGITQSPKYLFRKEGQNVTLSCEQNLNHDAMYWYRQDPGQGLRLIYYSQIVNDFQKGDIAEGYSVSREKKESFPLTVTSAQKNPTAFYLCASSIVVTPSDTDTQYFGPGTRLTVL.

By proportion, this clone is medium-sized. The genes are TRBV15 and TRBJ2-7; the match to TRBD1 covers 7 bases. Germline lookup yields CDR1 LNHNV and CDR2 YYDKDF (reference sequence). Unmatched junction bases numbered 3, after V lost 0 bases and J lost 4 bases. CDR3 length: 14 amino acids. CDR3 nucleotides: TGTGCCACCAGCAGAGAGACAGGGTGGTACGAGCAGTACTTC. As protein: CATSRETGWYEQYF. The full variable domain, rest sourced from reference TRBV15 and TRBJ2-7, is DAMVIQNPRYQVTQFGKPVTLSCSQTLNHNVMYWYQQKSSQAPKLLFHYYDKDFNNEADTPDNFQSRRPNTSFCFLDIRSPGLGDTAMYLCATSRETGWYEQYFGPGTRLTVT.

V and J are TRBV7-9 and TRBJ2-5; D possibly corresponds to TRBD2 (6 bases). The CDR3 sequence is 12 residues long. CDR1 and CDR2 from the germline V gene are SEHNR and FQNEAQ (reference sequence). Trimming pared 8 bases from V and 1 base from J, leaving 8 bases between. The CDR3 region is CASDGGQETQYF. In nucleotides, the CDR3 is TGTGCCAGCGACGGGGGCCAAGAGACCCAGTACTTC.